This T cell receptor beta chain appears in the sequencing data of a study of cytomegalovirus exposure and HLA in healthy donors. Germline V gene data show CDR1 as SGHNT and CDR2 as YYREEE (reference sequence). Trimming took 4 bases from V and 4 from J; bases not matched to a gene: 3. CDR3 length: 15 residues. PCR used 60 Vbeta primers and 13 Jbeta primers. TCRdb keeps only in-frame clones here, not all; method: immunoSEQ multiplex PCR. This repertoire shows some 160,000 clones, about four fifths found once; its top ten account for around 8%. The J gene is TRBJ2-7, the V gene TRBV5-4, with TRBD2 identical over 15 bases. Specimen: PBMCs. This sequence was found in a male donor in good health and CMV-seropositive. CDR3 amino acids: CASSGGTSGRYEQYF. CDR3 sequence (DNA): TGTGCCAGCAGCGGGGGGACTAGCGGGAGGTACGAGCAGTACTTC. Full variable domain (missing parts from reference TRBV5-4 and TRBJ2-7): ETGVTQSPTHLIKTRGQQVTLRCSSQSGHNTVSWYQQALGQGPQFIFQYYREEENGRGNFPPRFSGLQFPNYSSELNVNALELDDSALYLCASSGGTSGRYEQYFGPGTRLTVT.